Each of the 31 T cell receptor beta chains below was sequenced from the same sample in a study of cytomegalovirus exposure and HLA in healthy donors. The study ran its PCR with 60 Vbeta and 13 Jbeta primers. The repertoire was sequenced with immunoSEQ multiplex PCR; TCRdb's copy has only in-frame clones and lacks some. The sample contains about 130,000 clones, around 70% of which appear only once. Sequenced sample: PBMCs. All receptors derive from a woman aged 55-69 years in good health and CMV-seropositive.

V usage is TRBV9 and J usage is TRBJ2-1, with 7 bases lining up with TRBD2. Germline values: CDR1 SGDLS, CDR2 YYNGEE. J was trimmed by 7 bases and V by 4 bases; bases with no gene match: 5. The CDR3 covers 13 residues. DNA of the CDR3: TGTGCCAGCAGCTCGCACGGGAGGAATGAGCAGTTCTTC. Amino acid sequence: CASSSHGRNEQFF. The full variable domain, completed using reference TRBV9 and TRBJ2-1, is DSGVTQTPKHLITATGQRVTLRCSPRSGDLSVYWYQQSLDQGLQFLIQYYNGEERAKGNILERFSAQQFPDLHSELNLSSLELGDSALYFCASSSHGRNEQFFGPGTRLTVL.

The rearrangement links TRBV21-1 to TRBJ2-1; TRBD2 is the table's D call and was not checked against the DNA. TRBV21-1 is a pseudogene locus. This CDR3 has 15 residues. The CDR3 region is CASSPPGLEVNEQFF. CDR3 in DNA: TGTGCCAGCAGCCCCCCGGGACTAGAGGTAAATGAGCAGTTCTTC.

The chain is built from TRBV10-3 and TRBJ1-1; D is unresolved. V lost 5 bases, J lost 3 bases, and 16 bases lay in between. This CDR3 is built from 15 residues. CDR1 is ENHRY and CDR2 is SYGVKD in the germline V gene. Here the CDR3 DNA reads TGTGCCATCAGTCCAGGTCCTCGCGGGGACACTGAAGCTTTCTTT. Its protein is CAISPGPRGDTEAFF.

The genes are TRBV10-2 and TRBJ1-1; TRBD1 matches at 9 bases. The V and J ends lost 7 bases and 0 bases, in that order; junction bases with no gene match: 3. In germline, CDR1 is WSHSY, CDR2 SAAADI. CDR3 length equals 14 residues. CDR3 sequence (DNA): TGCGCCAGCAAGGACAGGGGTATGAACACTGAAGCTTTCTTT. Residues: CASKDRGMNTEAFF.

The chain joins TRBV4-1 to TRBJ1-5, with 7 bases identical to TRBD1. J was trimmed by 9 bases and V by 2 bases; bases with no gene match: 10. This CDR3 contains 15 residues. Per germline, CDR1 MGHRA and CDR2 YSYEKL. CDR3 in amino acids: CASSQPGTASRPQHF. The CDR3 DNA is TGCGCCAGCAGCCAACCCGGGACAGCCTCTCGGCCCCAGCATTTT.

This clone was found once. The V call is TRBV29-1, the J call TRBJ1-1; D unresolved. Germline V gives CDR1 SQVTM, CDR2 ANQGSEA. The CDR3 runs 12 residues. V lost 6 bases and J 0 bases, leaving 8 bases between the germline ends. Here the CDR3 DNA reads TGCAGCGTCCGGGTGTTGAACACTGAAGCTTTCTTT. This translates into CSVRVLNTEAFF.

This clone has just a few counts. The chain combines TRBV29-1 with TRBJ2-7; 14 bases fit TRBD2. The ends lost 5 bases at V and 4 bases at J; junction bases unmatched: 4. Germline V gene sequence: CDR1 SQVTM, CDR2 ANQGSEA. The CDR3 is 14 amino acids. In nucleotides, the CDR3 is TGCAGCGTTCGAGGACTAGCGGGAGGTTACGAGCAGTACTTC. As protein: CSVRGLAGGYEQYF.

This clone was found once. The chain employs TRBV11-2 and TRBJ2-1; D is perhaps TRBD2 (5 bases). The V end was cut by 5 bases, the J end by 3 bases, with 14 bases between. Germline CDR1 reads SGHAT; CDR2 reads FQNNGV. This CDR3 has 15 residues. CDR3 bases: TGTGCCAGCAGCCAAGCCGGGAAAAACTACAATGAGCAGTTCTTC. Translated: CASSQAGKNYNEQFF.

This clone occurred a few times. This rearrangement joins TRBV10-1 to TRBJ1-3; D is perhaps TRBD1 (6 bases). V lost 3 bases and J lost 0, with 12 bases in between. The germline CDR1 and CDR2 sequences are WNHNN and SYGVQD (reference sequence). This CDR3 is 16 amino acids long. DNA for the CDR3: TGCGCCAGCAGTGAAACAGGGTCAACCTCTGGAAACACCATATATTTT. Protein sequence: CASSETGSTSGNTIYF.

Note on this clone: Distinct nucleotide sequences in the sample also encode this CDR3. CDR3 sequence: CASRSGRNTEAFF. The CDR3 DNA is TGTGCCAGTAGGTCTGGGAGGAACACTGAAGCTTTCTTT. The chain links TRBV19 to TRBJ1-1, with D unclear. The germline V gene has CDR1 LNHDA and CDR2 SQIVND (reference sequence). V was pared by 6 bases and J by 1 base, with 9 bases between. This CDR3 has 13 amino acids.

The DNA for the CDR3 is TGCGCCAGCAGCTTGGACTTTTCTAGCGGGATCGGAGATACGCAGTATTTT. Its translation is CASSLDFSSGIGDTQYF. J is TRBJ2-3 and V is TRBV5-1, with 9 bases matching TRBD2. The CDR3 loop spans 17 amino acids. Germline-derived CDR1 and CDR2 are SGHRS and YFSETQ. Trimming took 0 bases from V and 5 from J; bases not matched to a gene: 10. Complete variable domain (other parts from reference TRBV5-1 and TRBJ2-3): KAGVTQTPRYLIKTRGQQVTLSCSPISGHRSVSWYQQTPGQGLQFLFEYFSETQRNKGNFPGRFSGRQFSNSRSEMNVSTLELGDSALYLCASSLDFSSGIGDTQYFGPGTRLTVL.

This chain connects TRBV5-1 to TRBJ2-7; TRBD1 matches 9 bases. This CDR3 has 15 residues. Germline V CDR1 and CDR2: SGHRS, YFSETQ. V lost 4 bases, J lost 5 bases, and 10 bases stayed unmatched. The DNA for the CDR3 is TGCGCCAGCAGCCGCCTTGGGACAGGGCCGCACGAGCAGTACTTC. The encoded protein is CASSRLGTGPHEQYF.

This sequence joins TRBV27 and TRBJ2-7, with D perhaps TRBD2 (6 bases). Germline V lookup: CDR1 MNHEY, CDR2 SMNVEV (reference sequence). V was shortened by 6 bases and J by 4 bases, with 22 bases between the two germline ends. This CDR3 comprises 16 residues. The CDR3 DNA reads TGTGCCAGCAGCCGCGGGACTGCTCGAGGCGGATACGAGCAGTACTTC. Its protein product is CASSRGTARGGYEQYF.

This chain connects TRBV11-2 to TRBJ1-2; perhaps TRBD1 as D (5 bases). This CDR3 region has 13 residues. Trimming stripped 4 bases from V and 8 bases from J, with 14 bases between. CDR1 SGHAT and CDR2 FQNNGV come from the germline V gene. This chain's CDR3 is CASSSTTVFGYTF. The CDR3 DNA is TGTGCCAGCAGCTCTACGACAGTATTCGGCTACACCTTC.

The rearrangement links TRBV5-1 to TRBJ2-1; 7 bases fit TRBD2. V was clipped by 0 bases and J by 3 bases; unmatched bases: 6. CDR1 and CDR2 (germline): SGHRS, YFSETQ. The CDR3 is made up of 16 amino acids. CDR3 DNA: TGCGCCAGCAGCTTGGGAGGCGGGAGTGTCTACAATGAGCAGTTCTTC. This sequence encodes CASSLGGGSVYNEQFF.

CDR3 protein: CSVEGNRGMADTQYF. DNA of the CDR3: TGCAGCGTTGAAGGGAATCGGGGGATGGCAGATACGCAGTATTTT. The chain combines TRBV29-1 with TRBJ2-3, with D possibly TRBD2 on 6 matching bases. V gave up 1 base and J gave up 4 bases, with 15 bases separating them. Germline assignment: CDR1 SQVTM and CDR2 ANQGSEA. CDR3 length: 15 amino acids.

This clone occurred once. The gene calls are TRBV5-4 and TRBJ1-3; D may be TRBD1 (5 bases). This CDR3 has 16 residues. Germline assignment: CDR1 SGHNT and CDR2 YYREEE (reference sequence). Trimming removed 3 bases from V and 2 bases from J, with 15 bases in between. The CDR3 region has the DNA TGTGCCAGCAGCTCGGGGGACGGCCGCCCTGGAAACACCATATATTTT. Its protein product is CASSSGDGRPGNTIYF.

A few counts support this clone. The chain is built from TRBV18 and TRBJ2-5; the D is unclear. CDR3 length: 12 amino acids. The germline V gene encodes CDR1 KGHSH and CDR2 LQKENI. V lost 2 bases and J 2 bases, leaving 3 bases between the germline ends. CDR3 sequence (DNA): TGTGCCAGCTCACCAACTCAAGAGACCCAGTACTTC. Amino acid sequence: CASSPTQETQYF.

This clone was counted between two and nine times. Distinct nucleotide sequences in the sample also encode this CDR3. The chain couples TRBV10-3 to TRBJ1-1; D is possibly TRBD1 (6 bases). The germline gives CDR1 ENHRY, CDR2 SYGVKD. CDR3 length: 13 residues. V gave up 6 bases and J gave up 0 bases, with 8 bases separating them. The CDR3, as DNA: TGTGCCATCAGGGACAGCATGAACACTGAAGCTTTCTTT. Translation gives CAIRDSMNTEAFF.

In nucleotides, the CDR3 is TGTGCCAGCAGCCGACTAGCGGAGGGCACAGATACGCAGTATTTT. This encodes CASSRLAEGTDTQYF. J is TRBJ2-3 and V is TRBV6-1; 9 bases align to TRBD2. V gave up 6 bases and J gave up 1 base; unmatched junction bases: 5. Germline CDR1 is MNHNS and CDR2 is SASEGT. The CDR3 spans 15 residues.

V is TRBV19 and J is TRBJ1-1; TRBD1 agrees at 12 bases. The V gene's germline CDR1 is LNHDA and CDR2 SQIVND (reference sequence). The CDR3 spans 12 residues. CDR3 region: CAIGTGGSTAFF. The CDR3 coding sequence is TGTGCTATCGGGACAGGGGGCAGTACAGCTTTCTTT.

The chain joins TRBV10-3 to TRBJ2-7; 9 bases agree with TRBD2. The germline CDR1 and CDR2 sequences are ENHRY and SYGVKD. The CDR3 extends over 16 amino acids. J was trimmed by 2 bases and V by 6 bases; bases with no gene match: 11. The CDR3 DNA reads as TGTGCCATCAGCCCCCTGCGGGCGGGAGGGGCCTACGAGCAGTACTTC. Translation: CAISPLRAGGAYEQYF.

This rearrangement joins TRBV7-9 to TRBJ1-1; a weak D match, TRBD1 (5 bases). Germline CDR1 and CDR2: SEHNR and FQNEAQ (reference sequence). This CDR3 is 13 amino acids long. Trimming took 5 bases from V and 1 from J, leaving 8 bases between them. The CDR3 loop is CASSAGQNTEAFF. CDR3 DNA: TGTGCCAGCAGCGCCGGACAGAACACTGAAGCTTTCTTT.

This chain uses TRBV7-3 with TRBJ2-3; TRBD2 matches at 8 bases. Germline CDR1 is SGHTA and CDR2 is FQGTGA. The CDR3 has 15 amino acids. V lost 0 bases to trimming and J lost 1 base; unmatched junction nucleotides: 0. The CDR3 reads CASSLTTSGTDTQYF. The CDR3 coding sequence is TGTGCCAGCAGCTTAACGACTAGCGGCACAGATACGCAGTATTTT. The whole variable domain, remainder taken from reference TRBV7-3 and TRBJ2-3, is GAGVSQTPSNKVTEKGKYVELRCDPISGHTALYWYRQSLGQGPEFLIYFQGTGAADDSGLPNDRFFAVRPEGSVSTLKIQRTERGDSAVYLCASSLTTSGTDTQYFGPGTRLTVL.

This chain joins TRBV29-1 and TRBJ2-1; 12 bases align to TRBD1. V lost 3 bases, J lost 9 bases, and 9 bases stayed unmatched. The germline V gene encodes CDR1 SQVTM and CDR2 ANQGSEA. The CDR3 runs 15 residues. The CDR3 DNA reads as TGCAGCGTTGATCGGGGGACAGGGGGCCAAGGTGAGCAGTTCTTC. Translated, it gives CSVDRGTGGQGEQFF.

The chain employs TRBV6-5 and TRBJ2-3; D possibly corresponds to TRBD2 (6 bases). This CDR3 is built from 14 residues. Germline CDR1 MNHEY, CDR2 SVGAGI. V was shortened by 5 bases and J by 6 bases, with 15 bases between the two germline ends. Written as DNA, the CDR3 is TGTGCCAGCAGTCTGGAGGGCCGGACGGATACGCAGTATTTT. Translation: CASSLEGRTDTQYF.

This clone was observed a few times. The chain couples TRBV5-1 to TRBJ2-5; 10 nucleotides align to TRBD2. Losses at the gene ends were 4 bases for V and 5 bases for J; bases not matched to a gene: 11. Germline V CDR1 and CDR2: SGHRS, YFSETQ. The length of the CDR3 is 16 residues. CDR3 DNA: TGCGCCAGCAGCCTCCCGCCCCTAGCGGGAGATGAGACCCAGTACTTC. Amino acids: CASSLPPLAGDETQYF.

The V and J genes are TRBV4-2 and TRBJ2-7, with 9 bases aligning to TRBD2. J gave up 2 bases and V 0 bases, and 14 bases lay outside the gene matches. CDR3 length: 19 residues. Germline V gene data show CDR1 as LGHNA and CDR2 as YNFKEQ. The CDR3 nucleotides are TGTGCCAGCAGCCAAGATGGGCTAGCGGGGACGATTGTCCCCTACGAGCAGTACTTC. This translates into CASSQDGLAGTIVPYEQYF.

The CDR3 DNA reads as TGTGCCAGTAGTCCCTTTAGGGGCCAGAACACCGGGGAGCTGTTTTTT. This codes for CASSPFRGQNTGELFF. This chain connects TRBV19 to TRBJ2-2; a weak D match, TRBD1 (5 bases). The V gene's germline CDR1 is LNHDA and CDR2 SQIVND (reference sequence). The CDR3 has 16 amino acids. Trimming stripped 5 bases from V and 1 base from J, with 14 bases between. Filled out from reference TRBV19 and TRBJ2-2, the complete variable domain reads DGGITQSPKYLFRKEGQNVTLSCEQNLNHDAMYWYRQDPGQGLRLIYYSQIVNDFQKGDIAEGYSVSREKKESFPLTVTSAQKNPTAFYLCASSPFRGQNTGELFFGEGSRLTVL.

The rearrangement joins TRBV28 to TRBJ2-7; a possible D gene is TRBD1 (6 bases). Germline V gene data show CDR1 as MDHEN and CDR2 as SYDVKM. The CDR3 totals 13 residues. V lost 7 bases and J lost 0, with 10 bases in between. The CDR3 here is CASITGSSYEQYF. The CDR3 DNA reads TGTGCCAGCATTACAGGGAGCTCCTACGAGCAGTACTTC.

This chain connects TRBV5-4 to TRBJ2-2; no clear D. Per the germline V gene, CDR1 is SGHNT and CDR2 is YYREEE (reference sequence). The CDR3 covers 16 residues. V was pared by 0 bases and J by 4 bases, with 13 bases between. CDR3 in amino acids: CASSLEAGSPTGELFF. CDR3 in DNA: TGTGCCAGCAGCTTGGAGGCAGGTTCACCCACCGGGGAGCTGTTTTTT. The full variable domain, in which reference TRBV5-4 and TRBJ2-2 provide the parts outside the CDR3, is ETGVTQSPTHLIKTRGQQVTLRCSSQSGHNTVSWYQQALGQGPQFIFQYYREEENGRGNFPPRFSGLQFPNYSSELNVNALELDDSALYLCASSLEAGSPTGELFFGEGSRLTVL.